This T cell receptor beta chain stems from a study of shared clonotypes between healthy human individuals. Looking at the study overall: Donors, aged 18 to 49, were a couple of women and three men.

Remarks on this clone: The antigen remains unidentified.

Whole-study findings and limits: Larger estimated richness was generally recorded for naive subsets relative to memory subsets. Clonotypes which were not shared had lower generation probabilities than clonotypes that all four donors shared.

Here immunoSEQ multiplex PCR was the method, and the copy in TCRdb shows in-frame clones only, minus some. The sample contains around 2,000,000 clones, 90% to 95% of which appear only once. This CDR3 is built from 15 residues. V lost 4 bases, J lost 2 bases, and 16 bases lay in between. Germline CDR1 reads SGDLS; CDR2 reads YYNGEE. Input material: naive CD4+ T cells sorted from blood. Indicated subset: CD45RA+ positively selected. The chain employs TRBV9 and TRBJ2-7; D gene unclear. The TCR comes from a man younger than 35 in good health. In nucleotides, the CDR3 is TGTGCCAGCAGCTCCTCGATCGGGTTAGCCTACGAGCAGTACTTC. Its translation: CASSSSIGLAYEQYF.